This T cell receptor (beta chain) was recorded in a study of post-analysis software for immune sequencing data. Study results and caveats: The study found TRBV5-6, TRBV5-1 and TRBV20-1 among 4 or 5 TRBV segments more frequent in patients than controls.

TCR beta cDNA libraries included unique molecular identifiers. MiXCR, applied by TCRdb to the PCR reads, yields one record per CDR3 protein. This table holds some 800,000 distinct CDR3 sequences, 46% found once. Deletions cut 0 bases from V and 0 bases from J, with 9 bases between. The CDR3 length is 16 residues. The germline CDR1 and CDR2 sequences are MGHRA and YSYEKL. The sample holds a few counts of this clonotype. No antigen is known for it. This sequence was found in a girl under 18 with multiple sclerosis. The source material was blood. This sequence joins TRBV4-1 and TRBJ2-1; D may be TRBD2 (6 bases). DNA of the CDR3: TGCGCCAGCAGCCAAGAACCCGGGGGCTCCTACAATGAGCAGTTCTTC. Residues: CASSQEPGGSYNEQFF.